This T cell receptor beta chain was sequenced in a study of chemoradiotherapy in HPV16-positive cancers. Study overall: Candidate HPV-specific clones and shared TCR motifs came from two HPV16-positive patients.

The V gene end was trimmed by 8 bases and the J gene end by 2 bases; junction bases not matched to a gene: 5. The CDR3 spans 13 residues. Germline V gene data show CDR1 as SNHLY and CDR2 as FYNNEI. As for this clone: Antigen unknown.

Data came from immunoSEQ multiplex PCR; TCRdb stores just in-frame clones and leaves some out. The data hold over 1,500 clones, with about 82% observed a single time. Study-wide results and limits: Functional assays defining HPV-specific T cells used only two HPV16-positive patients. Candidate HPV-specific clones and E7-related TCR motifs grew in tumor during treatment.

The material was tumor tissue, obtained from a patient who underwent chemoradiotherapy. The source of this sequence is a human donor with HPV-associated anogenital cancer. The gene calls are TRBV2 and TRBJ2-7; 8 bases are a match to TRBD1. In DNA form, the CDR3 reads TGTGCCAGCCGCGGACAGGGCCCCTACGAGCAGTACTTC. This gives the protein CASRGQGPYEQYF. The full variable domain, in which reference TRBV2 and TRBJ2-7 provide the parts outside the CDR3, is EPEVTQTPSHQVTQMGQEVILRCVPISNHLYFYWYRQILGQKVEFLVSFYNNEISEKSEIFDDQFSVERPDGSNFTLKIRSTKLEDSAMYFCASRGQGPYEQYFGPGTRLTVT.